This TCR beta chain was retrieved from a study of blood T cell repertoires in COVID-19. Overall study context: Spain, Italy and the United States supplied samples that represented acute and convalescent COVID-19. T cells, B-cell-depleted T cells, or PBMCs supplied cDNA or gDNA.

Authors' data handling: By means of reference gene primer amplification, nucleated cell counts were estimated. The method was immunoSEQ multiplex PCR; TCRdb's version includes in-frame clones alone and lacks a portion of them. Clone size and V and J calls were adopted from that table, with D and trimming inferred from the DNA. Here the sample spans over 350,000 clones, more than 85% being singletons. CDR1 and CDR2 from the germline V gene are LGHDT and YNNKEL (reference sequence). Trimming left V 4 bases short and J 0 bases short, with 18 bases between. CDR3 length equals 17 residues. The table lists this clone with many counts. This sample also contains other DNA sequences that code for the same CDR3.

The chain uses TRBV3-1 (or the pseudogene TRBV3-2) and TRBJ1-1; no firm D call. Source material: peripheral blood. The clonotype was recovered from a woman aged 25 to 39 with acute or convalescent COVID-19. The CDR3 loop is CASSRRSRGSMNTEAFF. The CDR3, as DNA: TGTGCCAGCAGCCGGCGAAGCCGGGGATCCATGAACACTGAAGCTTTCTTT.